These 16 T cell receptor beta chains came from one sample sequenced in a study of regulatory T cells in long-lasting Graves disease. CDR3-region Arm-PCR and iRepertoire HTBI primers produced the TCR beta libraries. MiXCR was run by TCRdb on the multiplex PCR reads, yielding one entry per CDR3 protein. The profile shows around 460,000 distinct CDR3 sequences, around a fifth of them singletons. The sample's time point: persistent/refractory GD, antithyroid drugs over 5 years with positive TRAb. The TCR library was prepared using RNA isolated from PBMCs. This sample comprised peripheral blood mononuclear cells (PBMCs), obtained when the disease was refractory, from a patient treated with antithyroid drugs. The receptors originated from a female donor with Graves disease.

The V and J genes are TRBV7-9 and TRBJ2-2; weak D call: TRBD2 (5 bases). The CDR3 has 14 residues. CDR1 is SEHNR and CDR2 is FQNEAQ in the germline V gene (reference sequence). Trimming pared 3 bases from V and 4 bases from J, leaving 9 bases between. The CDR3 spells CASSFSGITGELFF. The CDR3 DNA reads TGTGCCAGCAGCTTCTCCGGGATCACCGGGGAGCTGTTTTTT.

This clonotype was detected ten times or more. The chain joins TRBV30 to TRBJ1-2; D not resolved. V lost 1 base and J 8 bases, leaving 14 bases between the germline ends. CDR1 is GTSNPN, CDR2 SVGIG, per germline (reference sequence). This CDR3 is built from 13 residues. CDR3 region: CAWSAVSHTGYTF. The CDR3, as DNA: TGTGCCTGGAGTGCGGTTAGCCACACAGGCTACACCTTC.

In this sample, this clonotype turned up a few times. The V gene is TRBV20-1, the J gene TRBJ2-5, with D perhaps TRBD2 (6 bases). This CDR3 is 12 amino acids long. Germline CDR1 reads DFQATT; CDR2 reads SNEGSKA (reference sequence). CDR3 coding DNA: TGCAGCTGGGGACTTACACAAGAGACCCAGTACTTC. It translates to CSWGLTQETQYF.

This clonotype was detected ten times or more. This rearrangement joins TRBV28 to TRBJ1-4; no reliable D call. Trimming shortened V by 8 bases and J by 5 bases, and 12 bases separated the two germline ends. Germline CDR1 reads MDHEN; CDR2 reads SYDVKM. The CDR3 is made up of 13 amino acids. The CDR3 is CASHWTGNEKLFF. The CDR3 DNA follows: TGTGCCAGCCACTGGACGGGGAATGAAAAACTGTTTTTT.

The DNA for the CDR3 is TGCAGTGCTTGGGACACTAGCACAGATACGCAGTATTTT. Protein product: CSAWDTSTDTQYF. The chain carries TRBV20-1 and TRBJ2-3; D is perhaps TRBD1 (6 bases). CDR1 DFQATT and CDR2 SNEGSKA come from the germline V gene (reference sequence). CDR3 length equals 13 residues. V was pared by 5 bases and J by 0 bases, with 9 bases between.

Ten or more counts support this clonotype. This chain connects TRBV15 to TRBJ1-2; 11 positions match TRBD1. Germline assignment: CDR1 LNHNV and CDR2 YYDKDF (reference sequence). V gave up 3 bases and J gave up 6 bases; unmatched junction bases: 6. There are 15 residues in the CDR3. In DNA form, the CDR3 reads TGTGCCACCAGCAGTTTCGGACAGGGGGCGAATGGCTACACCTTC. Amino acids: CATSSFGQGANGYTF.

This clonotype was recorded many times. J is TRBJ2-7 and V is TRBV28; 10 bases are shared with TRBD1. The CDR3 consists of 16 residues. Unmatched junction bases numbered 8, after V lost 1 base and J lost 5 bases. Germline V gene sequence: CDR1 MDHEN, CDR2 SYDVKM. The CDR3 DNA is TGTGCCAGCAGTTTATATCCGGGACAGGGGATCCACGAGCAGTACTTC. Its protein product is CASSLYPGQGIHEQYF. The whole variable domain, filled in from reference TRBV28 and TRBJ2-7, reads DVKVTQSSRYLVKRTGEKVFLECVQDMDHENMFWYRQDPGLGLRLIYFSYDVKMKEKGDIPEGYSVSREKKERFSLILESASTNQTSMYLCASSLYPGQGIHEQYFGPGTRLTVT.

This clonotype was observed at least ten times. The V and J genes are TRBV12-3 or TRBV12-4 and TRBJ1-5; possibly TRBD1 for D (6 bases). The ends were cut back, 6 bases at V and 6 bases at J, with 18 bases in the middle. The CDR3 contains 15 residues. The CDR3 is CASSPTAGAGQPQHF. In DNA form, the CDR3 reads TGTGCCAGCAGCCCCACCGCGGGGGCAGGTCAGCCCCAGCATTTT.

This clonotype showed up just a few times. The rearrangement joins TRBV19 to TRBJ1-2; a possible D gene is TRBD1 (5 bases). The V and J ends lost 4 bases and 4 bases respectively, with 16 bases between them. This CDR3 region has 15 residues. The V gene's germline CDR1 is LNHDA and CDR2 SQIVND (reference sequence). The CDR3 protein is CASSNRSRSVYGYTF. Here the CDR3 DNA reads TGTGCCAGTAGTAACAGGAGCAGGAGCGTCTATGGCTACACCTTC.

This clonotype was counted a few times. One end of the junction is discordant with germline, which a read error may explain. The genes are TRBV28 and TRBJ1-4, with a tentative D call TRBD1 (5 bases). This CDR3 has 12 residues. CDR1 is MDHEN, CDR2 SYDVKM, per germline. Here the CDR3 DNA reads TGTGCCAGCAGTTTATCAGGGTACAAACTGTCTTTT. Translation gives CASSLSGYKLSF.

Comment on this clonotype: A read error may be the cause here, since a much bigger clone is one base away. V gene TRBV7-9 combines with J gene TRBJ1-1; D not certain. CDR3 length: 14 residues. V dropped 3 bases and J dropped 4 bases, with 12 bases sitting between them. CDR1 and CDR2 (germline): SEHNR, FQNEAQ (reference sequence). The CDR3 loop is CASSFSLMSTEAFF. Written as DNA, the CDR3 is TGTGCCAGCAGCTTTAGCCTCATGAGCACTGAAGCTTTCTTT. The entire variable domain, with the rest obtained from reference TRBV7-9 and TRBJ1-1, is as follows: DTGVSQNPRHKITKRGQNVTFRCDPISEHNRLYWYRQTLGQGPEFLTYFQNEAQLEKSRLLSDRFSAERPKGSFSTLEIQRTEQGDSAMYLCASSFSLMSTEAFFGQGTRLTVV.

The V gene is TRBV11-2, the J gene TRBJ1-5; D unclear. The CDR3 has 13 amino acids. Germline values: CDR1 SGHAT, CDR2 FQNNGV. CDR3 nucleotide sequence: TGTGCGTCCGCCAAGGGTGGCGGTCAGCCCCAGCATTTT. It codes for CASAKGGGQPQHF.

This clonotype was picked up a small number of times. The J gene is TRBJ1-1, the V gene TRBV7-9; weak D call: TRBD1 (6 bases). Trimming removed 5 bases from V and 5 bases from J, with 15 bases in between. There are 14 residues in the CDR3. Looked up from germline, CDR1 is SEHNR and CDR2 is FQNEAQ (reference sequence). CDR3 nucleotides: TGTGCCAGCAGCCAGGACAGCCCGGGGACTGAAGCTTTCTTT. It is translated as CASSQDSPGTEAFF.

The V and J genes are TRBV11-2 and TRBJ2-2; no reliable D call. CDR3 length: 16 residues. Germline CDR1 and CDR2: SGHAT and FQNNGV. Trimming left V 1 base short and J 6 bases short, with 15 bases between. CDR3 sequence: CASSLAGYPGSGELFF. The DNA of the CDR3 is TGTGCCAGCAGCTTAGCAGGCTACCCTGGCTCCGGGGAGCTGTTTTTT.

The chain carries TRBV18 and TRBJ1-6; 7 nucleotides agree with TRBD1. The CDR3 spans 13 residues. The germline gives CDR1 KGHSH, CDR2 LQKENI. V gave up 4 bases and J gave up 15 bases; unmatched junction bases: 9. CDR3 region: CASSRQGDRGLHF. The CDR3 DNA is TGTGCCAGCTCACGCCAGGGGGATAGGGGCCTCCACTTT.

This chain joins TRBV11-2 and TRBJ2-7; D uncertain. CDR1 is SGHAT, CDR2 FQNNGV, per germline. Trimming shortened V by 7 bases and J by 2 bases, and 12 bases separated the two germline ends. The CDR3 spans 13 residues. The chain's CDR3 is CASTPKGTYEQYF. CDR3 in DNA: TGTGCCAGCACCCCAAAAGGCACCTACGAGCAGTACTTC.